This T cell receptor beta chain was captured by sequencing in a study of Ad26.COV2.S vaccination and SARS-CoV-2 variants. Across the whole study: Ad26.COV2.S given intramuscularly, once or twice 56 days apart.

Notes on this clone: The antigen remains undetermined.

The repertoire was sequenced with immunoSEQ multiplex PCR; TCRdb's copy has only in-frame clones and lacks some. In the table there are about 410,000 clones, 80% to 90% of which are singletons. Study-wide results and caveats: Overall T cell responses may have been underestimated by the analyses of TCR breadth and depth.

Treatment: 15 to 20 received Ad26.COV2.S at low or high dose, single or two shots; about 5 received placebo; per-sample allocation not given. Collection of samples fell on day 63 after the first vaccine or placebo injection. In the vaccine, an Ad26 vector expressed the SARS-CoV-2 spike of the Wuhan strain. This TCR came from a person aged 18-60 years who received the Ad26.COV2.S COVID-19 vaccine or a placebo. Sequencing was performed on peripheral blood, taken in a trial of Ad26.COV2.S vaccine versus placebo.

The CDR3 DNA follows: TGTGCCAGCAGCATAAGGAAGCATCGGACCTACGAGCAGTACTTC. Its translation: CASSIRKHRTYEQYF. The chain joins TRBV21-1 to TRBJ2-7. TRBV21-1 constitutes a pseudogene. The CDR3 extends over 15 amino acids.